The clone carrying this TCR beta chain was recorded a few times. What it binds is unknown. Sorted populations all had greater than 95% purity. This sample is drawn from a study of beta chain features in type 1 diabetes. Regarding the study as a whole: The study found that naive, central memory and Treg TCRB repertoires appeared more similar in patients than in healthy donors.

The investigators reverse transcribed all of the isolated RNA, so they sequenced expressed TCRB transcripts. Assay: immunoSEQ multiplex PCR; the TCRdb copy retains only in-frame clones and omits some. Among about 900,000 clones listed, under 20% were seen once. V lost 6 bases, J lost 5 bases, and 13 bases lay in between. Germline assignment: CDR1 LNHDA and CDR2 SQIVND (reference sequence). This CDR3 is 14 amino acids long. The receptor comes from a woman aged 18-29 years in good health. Sequences were obtained from naive CD4+ T cells from blood. This chain uses TRBV19 with TRBJ2-2; D is undetermined. In DNA form, the CDR3 reads TGTGCCAGTAGAGACCTTAGGGCAACCGGGGAGCTGTTTTTT. Translation gives CASRDLRATGELFF.